This entry lists 11 T cell receptor beta chains sequenced from one sample in a study of control samples from healthy donors and cancer patients. The table came from immunoSEQ multiplex PCR; TCRdb's copy has only in-frame clones and leaves some out. The sample has about 80,000 clones; roughly nine tenths are singletons. Sequenced input: blood. Receptors originate from a man in his forties or fifties in good health.

This chain connects TRBV5-8 to TRBJ1-1; D is perhaps TRBD1 (5 bases). From germline, CDR1 is SGHTS and CDR2 YDEGEE. The length of the CDR3 is 13 residues. Trimming took 0 bases from V and 6 from J, leaving 9 bases between them. CDR3 sequence (DNA): TGTGCCAGCAGCTTGGAATGGGGGGCTGAAGCTTTCTTT. Protein product: CASSLEWGAEAFF.

CDR3 bases: TGCAGCGTCGAGTACGGCCGGAACACTGAAGCTTTCTTT. Translation: CSVEYGRNTEAFF. The rearrangement joins TRBV29-1 to TRBJ1-1; no clear D. Germline CDR1 is SQVTM and CDR2 is ANQGSEA. The CDR3 contains 13 residues. With 6 bases removed from V and 1 base from J, the gap between germline ends came to 12 bases.

A word on this clone: An end of the junction does not agree with germline; a read error may underlie this. V is TRBV14 and J is TRBJ1-6; D gene uncertain. Germline CDR1 reads SGHDN; CDR2 reads FVKESK. CDR3 length: 16 amino acids. DNA of the CDR3: TGTGCCAGCAGCCCGTGGGGAATCTCCCATAATTCACCCCTCCACTTT. Its protein is CASSPWGISHNSPLHF.

This sequence joins TRBV10-2 and TRBJ1-1, with D possibly matching TRBD1 (6 bases). The germline V and J ends were trimmed by 10 bases and 5 bases, with 17 bases remaining between them. The CDR3 spans 13 residues. The germline V gene encodes CDR1 WSHSY and CDR2 SAAADI. CDR3 loop: CATKQGGKTEAFF. DNA of the CDR3: TGCGCCACCAAACAGGGAGGGAAGACTGAAGCTTTCTTT.

V gene TRBV7-6 combines with J gene TRBJ1-1; D gene unclear. The CDR3 extends over 13 amino acids. The V gene's germline CDR1 is SGHVS and CDR2 FNYEAQ. V shed 2 bases and J shed 4 bases, with 8 bases lying between them. The CDR3 DNA follows: TGTGCCAGCAGCTTAACGAGGAGCACTGAAGCTTTCTTT. Its translation: CASSLTRSTEAFF.

This clone was counted a single time. V and J are TRBV7-9 and TRBJ2-6; D remains unclear. The V end was cut by 5 bases, the J end by 0 bases, with 8 bases between. Germline assignment: CDR1 SEHNR and CDR2 FQNEAQ (reference sequence). The CDR3 has 15 residues. CDR3 nucleotide sequence: TGTGCCAGCAGCGCGGCAGTCTCTGGGGCCAACGTCCTGACTTTC. This codes for CASSAAVSGANVLTF.

This chain uses TRBV5-4 with TRBJ2-1, with 11 bases lining up with TRBD2. The CDR3 sequence is 15 residues long. With V trimmed by 3 bases and J by 7 bases, 6 bases remained unmatched. Germline CDR1 and CDR2: SGHNT and YYREEE (reference sequence). The CDR3 bases are TGTGCCAGCAGCTACACTAGCGGGGGTAGAAATGAGCAGTTCTTC. As protein: CASSYTSGGRNEQFF. Full variable domain (outside the CDR3, taken from reference TRBV5-4 and TRBJ2-1): ETGVTQSPTHLIKTRGQQVTLRCSSQSGHNTVSWYQQALGQGPQFIFQYYREEENGRGNFPPRFSGLQFPNYSSELNVNALELDDSALYLCASSYTSGGRNEQFFGPGTRLTVL.

This chain links TRBV11-2 with TRBJ1-6, with D hard to call. V was pared by 5 bases and J by 3 bases, with 14 bases between. The CDR3 covers 16 residues. Germline CDR1 SGHAT, CDR2 FQNNGV. The CDR3 here is CASSQAVGNYNSPLHF. The DNA of the CDR3 is TGTGCCAGCAGCCAGGCGGTAGGGAACTATAATTCACCCCTCCACTTT.

The CDR3 region is CASSYSKKGMGNQPQHF. The CDR3 region has the DNA TGTGCCAGCAGTTACTCGAAGAAGGGGATGGGCAATCAGCCCCAGCATTTT. This chain links TRBV6-2 or TRBV6-3 with TRBJ1-5; a weak D match, TRBD1 (5 bases). The CDR3 covers 17 residues. V gave up 0 bases and J gave up 2 bases, with 14 bases separating them. Germline lookup yields CDR1 MNHEY and CDR2 SVGEGT.

The chain employs TRBV6-2 or TRBV6-3 and TRBJ1-2; D ambiguous. CDR1 and CDR2 (germline): MNHEY, SVGEGT. CDR3 length: 14 residues. Trimming cost V 2 bases and J 2 bases, with 9 bases left between them. In nucleotides, the CDR3 is TGTGCCAGCAGTTACAGGGCCTACAACTATGGCTACACCTTC. This sequence encodes CASSYRAYNYGYTF.

In this sample, this clone turned up a few times. The rearrangement joins TRBV7-9 to TRBJ1-2; D may be TRBD1 (5 bases). V shed 5 bases and J shed 7 bases, with 26 bases lying between them. This CDR3 contains 17 residues. Germline-derived CDR1 and CDR2 are SEHNR and FQNEAQ (reference sequence). CDR3 sequence: CASSQVAGTAAEGGYTF. The CDR3 DNA reads TGTGCCAGCAGCCAAGTTGCCGGGACCGCTGCTGAGGGTGGCTACACCTTC.